This T cell receptor beta chain was sequenced in a study of glioma-infiltrating T cells. The iRepertoire nested amplicon-rescue multiplex PCR amplified TCR alpha and beta CDR3s from RNA. MiXCR, applied by TCRdb to the multiplex PCR reads, yields one record per CDR3 protein. Here the sample spans roughly 120,000 distinct CDR3 sequences, roughly 25% being singletons. The TCR was taken from a human donor with low-grade glioma or glioblastoma, undergoing nonglioma brain surgery, or in good health (not recorded which). Sequencing was performed on glioma tissue, nonneoplastic brain tissue, or PBMCs (not recorded which).

The chain's CDR3 is CASTPVASDYNEQFF. The CDR3 nucleotides are TGTGCCAGCACCCCCGTAGCGTCAGATTACAATGAGCAGTTCTTC. The genes are TRBV5-4 and TRBJ2-1, with D possibly TRBD2 on 5 matching bases. The V end lost 6 bases, the J end lost 4 bases, and 17 bases lay between the germline ends. Per germline, CDR1 SGHNT and CDR2 YYREEE (reference sequence). The CDR3 extends over 15 amino acids. The variable domain in full, completed from reference TRBV5-4 and TRBJ2-1, reads ETGVTQSPTHLIKTRGQQVTLRCSSQSGHNTVSWYQQALGQGPQFIFQYYREEENGRGNFPPRFSGLQFPNYSSELNVNALELDDSALYLCASTPVASDYNEQFFGPGTRLTVL.